A selection of T cell receptor beta chains follows, all from one sample in a study of T cell responses to AZD1222 COVID-19 vaccine. The protocol was immunoSEQ multiplex PCR, while the TCRdb copy is restricted to in-frame clones and leaves out a portion. The sample holds about 150,000 clones, approximately 86% seen once. The sequencing here drew on peripheral blood, taken 28 days after the second AZD1222 dose. These receptors were collected from an adult who received the AZD1222 COVID-19 vaccine. CDR3s include the opening cysteine and the closing phenylalanine or tryptophan. The order of the fields is D gene, J gene, clone size, V gene, CDR3 protein, CDR3 DNA. The D gene is left open where the match is weak. Not all rows give a size; the values are once, few, many and, for expanded clones, a class.

. | TRBJ1-6 | once | TRBV11-2 | CASSVRSSNNSPLHF | TGTGCCAGCAGTGTAAGATCTTCTAATAATTCACCCCTCCACTTT
. | TRBJ1-6 | . | TRBV7-9 | CASSQRDADNSPLHF | TGTGCCAGCAGCCAGCGGGACGCCGATAATTCACCCCTCCACTTT
. | TRBJ2-7 | . | TRBV6-6 | CASSPRDEQYF | TGTGCCAGCAGCCCTAGGGACGAGCAGTACTTC
. | TRBJ2-4 | . | TRBV6-5 | CASSPGAAKNIQYF | TGTGCCAGCAGCCCGGGGGCGGCCAAAAACATTCAGTACTTC
. | TRBJ2-1 | . | TRBV6-5 | CASTLLLVSLGEQFF | TGTGCCAGCACCCTATTACTAGTTAGCCTTGGGGAGCAGTTCTTC
. | TRBJ2-2 | . | TRBV7-6 | CASSFLLNTGELFF | TGTGCCAGCAGCTTCCTCCTTAACACCGGGGAGCTGTTTTTT
TRBD2 | TRBJ2-1 | . | TRBV29-1 | CSVDTGLAGFF | TGCAGCGTCGACACCGGACTAGCGGGGTTCTTC
. | TRBJ2-2 | . | TRBV5-1 | CASSLLRNTGELFF | TGCGCCAGCAGCTTACTTCGGAACACCGGGGAGCTGTTTTTT
. | TRBJ1-1 | . | TRBV30 | CAWSPEPQNTEAFF | TGTGCCTGGAGTCCCGAGCCCCAGAACACTGAAGCTTTCTTT
. | TRBJ2-7 | . | TRBV4-1 | CASSAGVLGSYEQYF | TGCGCCAGCAGCGCAGGGGTGTTGGGCTCCTACGAGCAGTACTTC
TRBD1 | TRBJ1-2 | . | TRBV28 | CASGGQGTSGYGYTF | TGTGCCAGCGGGGGACAGGGGACCTCTGGGTATGGCTACACCTTC
. | TRBJ1-4 | few | TRBV19 | CASSPTGVREKLFF | TGTGCCAGTAGCCCAACGGGGGTTCGAGAAAAACTGTTTTTT
. | TRBJ2-1 | once | TRBV9 | CASSVGGANEQFF | TGTGCCAGCAGCGTAGGAGGGGCGAATGAGCAGTTCTTC
TRBD1 | TRBJ1-6 | . | TRBV7-9 | CASSQGQGDSPLHF | TGTGCCAGCAGTCAGGGACAGGGCGACTCACCCCTCCACTTT
. | TRBJ2-2 | . | TRBV29-1 | CSVGQGSNTGELFF | TGCAGCGTTGGCCAGGGGTCGAACACCGGGGAGCTGTTTTTT
. | TRBJ1-5 | . | TRBV15 | CATSGGVEARGQPQHF | TGTGCCACCAGCGGGGGGGTGGAGGCCCGGGGTCAGCCCCAGCATTTT
. | TRBJ2-2 | . | TRBV18 | CASSPRALNTGELFF | TGTGCCAGCTCACCCCGGGCCTTGAACACCGGGGAGCTGTTTTTT
. | TRBJ2-2 | . | TRBV4-2 | CASSQVGNTGELFF | TGTGCCAGCAGCCAAGTAGGGAACACCGGGGAGCTGTTTTTT
TRBD1 | TRBJ1-5 | . | TRBV19 | CASIGQGRNQPQHF | TGTGCCAGTATTGGACAGGGGCGGAATCAGCCCCAGCATTTT
. | TRBJ2-2 | . | TRBV7-9 | CASSIKQSGPLFF | TGTGCCAGCAGCATAAAACAGTCGGGTCCGCTGTTTTTT